This entry lists 20 T cell receptor beta chains sequenced from one sample in a study of early T cells in non-severe SARS-CoV-2 infection. TCRdb ran MiXCR on the 5' RACE reads and lists one entry per CDR3 protein. The sample has more than 60,000 distinct CDR3 sequences; around 12% are singletons. Sample: whole blood, taken at baseline. These receptors were collected from an adult who was a healthcare worker with PCR-confirmed SARS-CoV-2 infection or an uninfected control (not recorded which). The donor label of this sample is uncertain.

This clonotype appeared a few times. The V gene is TRBV11-2, the J gene TRBJ2-5; D call uncertain. Germline-derived CDR1 and CDR2 are SGHAT and FQNNGV. With 0 bases removed from V and 4 bases from J, the gap between germline ends came to 18 bases. This CDR3 has 17 residues. In DNA form, the CDR3 reads TGTGCCAGCAGCTTAGATATTTGGGCAACCTTTCCAGAGACCCAGTACTTC. Residues: CASSLDIWATFPETQYF.

This clonotype was seen more than once but under ten times. The chain couples TRBV30 to TRBJ2-7, with D unclear. Germline CDR1 and CDR2: GTSNPN and SVGIG (reference sequence). CDR3 length equals 12 residues. Trimming took off 1 base at V and 0 bases at J, with 4 bases between the two ends. The CDR3 here is CAWSALSYEQYV. The CDR3 nucleotides read TGTGCCTGGAGTGCCCTCTCCTACGAGCAGTACGTC.

The chain combines TRBV5-1 with TRBJ2-7; no clear D gene. The V gene lost 4 bases and the J gene lost 0 bases, with 17 bases spanning the gap. The CDR3 is made up of 16 amino acids. The germline V gene has CDR1 SGHRS and CDR2 YFSETQ. CDR3 loop: CASSPTATDISYEQYV. In DNA form, the CDR3 reads TGCGCCAGCAGCCCGACGGCCACCGACATCTCCTACGAGCAGTACGTC.

This clonotype appeared a few times. This chain joins TRBV2 and TRBJ1-1; D gene uncertain. The CDR3 totals 14 residues. V gave up 7 bases and J gave up 1 base, with 13 bases separating them. Per germline, CDR1 SNHLY and CDR2 FYNNEI. CDR3 bases: TGTGCCAGCATAGGCGGCAGCTGGAACACTGAAGCTTTCTTT. Residues: CASIGGSWNTEAFF.

V gene TRBV7-8 combines with J gene TRBJ1-6; unclear D gene. Trimming removed 1 base at V and 6 bases at J, with 22 bases between. This CDR3 comprises 19 residues. CDR1 and CDR2 (germline): SGHVS, FQNEAQ. CDR3 loop: CASSLVIPHPLRLNSPLHF. The CDR3 DNA follows: TGTGCCAGCAGCTTAGTCATACCCCATCCCCTTCGTCTTAATTCACCCCTCCACTTT.

The CDR3 DNA is TGTGCCAGCAGCCCTTCCGGACAGGGGCGGGTTGAAGCTTTCTTT. Protein product: CASSPSGQGRVEAFF. The gene calls are TRBV14 and TRBJ1-1, with 9 bases identical to TRBD1. The ends lost 4 bases at V and 7 bases at J; junction bases unmatched: 10. The CDR3 runs to 15 residues. Germline CDR1 is SGHDN and CDR2 is FVKESK.

This clonotype was seen more than once but under ten times. The V and J genes are TRBV11-2 and TRBJ2-1, with D perhaps matching TRBD1 (8 bases). Trimming pared 4 bases from V and 2 bases from J, leaving 18 bases between. The length of the CDR3 is 17 residues. Germline assignment: CDR1 SGHAT and CDR2 FQNNGV. This CDR3 reads CASSSPQGGSTYNEQFF. The CDR3 nucleotides are TGTGCCAGCAGCTCCCCACAGGGGGGGAGCACCTACAATGAGCAGTTCTTC.

This clonotype was seen at least ten times. V gene TRBV20-1 combines with J gene TRBJ1-1; D may be TRBD1 (5 bases). The CDR3 contains 15 residues. Trimming removed 7 bases at V and 0 bases at J, with 18 bases between. Germline V CDR1 and CDR2: DFQATT, SNEGSKA (reference sequence). CDR3 loop: CSGGVPGSLNTEAFF. The CDR3, as DNA: TGCAGTGGAGGGGTCCCGGGGAGTTTGAACACTGAAGCTTTCTTT.

V and J are TRBV29-1 and TRBJ1-1; maybe TRBD1 (6 bases). The germline V and J ends were trimmed by 6 bases and 0 bases, with 14 bases remaining between them. Looked up from germline, CDR1 is SQVTM and CDR2 is ANQGSEA. The CDR3 is made up of 14 amino acids. The CDR3 bases are TGCAGCGTCAAGGACAGCTACATGAACACTGAAGCTTTCTTT. Translated, it gives CSVKDSYMNTEAFF.

The chain employs TRBV6-1 and TRBJ1-5, with D perhaps matching TRBD1 (6 bases). V lost 6 bases and J lost 3, with 18 bases in between. The CDR3 is made up of 16 amino acids. Per the germline V gene, CDR1 is MNHNS and CDR2 is SASEGT. CDR3 amino acids: CASRVQGTPSNQPQHF. Here the CDR3 DNA reads TGTGCCAGCAGAGTACAGGGTACCCCTTCCAATCAGCCCCAGCATTTT.

J is TRBJ2-3 and V is TRBV3-1; D is uncertain. The CDR3 covers 13 residues. Trimming pared 2 bases from V and 6 bases from J, leaving 9 bases between. Germline V gene sequence: CDR1 LGHDT, CDR2 YNNKEL (reference sequence). The DNA of the CDR3 is TGTGCCAGCAGCCAACGGCGGTACGATACGCAGTATTTT. This encodes CASSQRRYDTQYF.

This clonotype occurred a few times. The chain uses TRBV5-1 and TRBJ2-3; the D call may be TRBD1 or TRBD2 (5 bases each). Germline V CDR1 and CDR2: SGHRS, YFSETQ. Trimming stripped 5 bases from V and 2 bases from J, with 6 bases between. The CDR3 consists of 12 residues. The CDR3 nucleotides read TGCGCCAGCAGGGGGGACACAGATACGCAGTATTTT. Amino acids: CASRGDTDTQYF.

The V and J genes are TRBV20-1 and TRBJ1-1, with TRBD1 as a possible D gene (5 bases). This CDR3 is 13 amino acids long. Trimming shortened V by 3 bases and J by 2 bases, and 10 bases separated the two germline ends. The germline V gene has CDR1 DFQATT and CDR2 SNEGSKA (reference sequence). CDR3 in DNA: TGCAGTGCTAGTCAAGGGGAAAACACTGAAGCTTTCTTT. This encodes CSASQGENTEAFF.

This clonotype was found once. This chain links TRBV10-1 with TRBJ2-3; 7 bases agree with TRBD1. The trim removed 8 bases at V and 8 bases at J, leaving 4 bases unmatched. The CDR3 is 11 amino acids. The germline gives CDR1 WNHNN, CDR2 SYGVQD (reference sequence). CDR3 protein: CASQYRGTQYF. CDR3 in DNA: TGCGCCAGCCAGTACAGGGGTACGCAGTATTTT.

There are many counts of this clonotype. The V gene is TRBV10-3, the J gene TRBJ2-7; TRBD1 or TRBD2 may be the D gene (6 bases each). CDR1 ENHRY and CDR2 SYGVKD come from the germline V gene. V dropped 2 bases and J dropped 4 bases, with 18 bases sitting between them. CDR3 length: 16 amino acids. The CDR3 reads CAISEGGQGTRYEQYV. CDR3 DNA sequence: TGTGCCATCAGTGAGGGGGGGCAGGGAACTCGTTACGAGCAGTACGTC.

This clonotype was seen a handful of times. The rearrangement links TRBV2 to TRBJ1-1; 12 bases map to TRBD1. The length of the CDR3 is 14 residues. The V gene's germline CDR1 is SNHLY and CDR2 FYNNEI. The V gene end was trimmed by 10 bases and the J gene end by 5 bases; junction bases not matched to a gene: 8. CDR3 sequence reads: CATRDRGLGTEAFF. The DNA of the CDR3 is TGTGCCACCCGGGACAGGGGGCTGGGGACTGAAGCTTTCTTT.

This clonotype was seen a handful of times. V is TRBV2 and J is TRBJ1-1, with a possible D match to TRBD1 (6 bases). Germline CDR1 reads SNHLY; CDR2 reads FYNNEI. The CDR3 extends over 13 amino acids. Trimming took off 7 bases at V and 3 bases at J, with 12 bases between the two ends. Here the CDR3 reads CASNGQQYTEAFF. CDR3 DNA sequence: TGTGCCAGCAATGGACAGCAGTACACTGAAGCTTTCTTT.

This clonotype has ten or more counts. The rearrangement joins TRBV7-7 to TRBJ2-7; a possible D gene is TRBD1 (6 bases). Germline CDR1 reads SSHAT; CDR2 reads FNYEAQ (reference sequence). The CDR3 has 12 residues. Trimming took 5 bases from V and 6 from J, leaving 11 bases between them. The CDR3 region has the DNA TGTGCCAGCAGCCCCCCAGGGGTCGAGCAGTACGTC. It translates to CASSPPGVEQYV.

The chain employs TRBV9 and TRBJ1-5; no definite D call. This CDR3 spans 15 amino acids. The V and J ends lost 5 bases and 0 bases respectively, with 12 bases between them. Germline V gives CDR1 SGDLS, CDR2 YYNGEE. CDR3: CASSETGYSNQPQHF. The CDR3 region has the DNA TGTGCCAGCAGTGAGACGGGTTATAGCAATCAGCCCCAGCATTTT.

This clonotype was observed a few times. Mismatch with germline at one junction end may stem from a read error. The chain links TRBV7-8 to TRBJ2-6, with D possibly matching TRBD2 (6 bases). Germline V gives CDR1 SGHVS, CDR2 FQNEAQ. There are 19 residues in the CDR3. The CDR3 sequence is CASSLVVAAGFSGANVRTF. The DNA for the CDR3 is TGTGCCAGCAGCTTAGTTGTAGCGGCAGGGTTTTCTGGGGCCAACGTCCGGACTTTC. The full variable domain, completed using reference TRBV7-8 and TRBJ2-6, is GAGVSQSPRYKVAKRGQDVALRCDPISGHVSLFWYQQALGQGPEFLTYFQNEAQLDKSGLPSDRFFAERPEGSVSTLKIQRTQQEDSAVYLCASSLVVAAGFSGANVRTFGAGSRLTVL.